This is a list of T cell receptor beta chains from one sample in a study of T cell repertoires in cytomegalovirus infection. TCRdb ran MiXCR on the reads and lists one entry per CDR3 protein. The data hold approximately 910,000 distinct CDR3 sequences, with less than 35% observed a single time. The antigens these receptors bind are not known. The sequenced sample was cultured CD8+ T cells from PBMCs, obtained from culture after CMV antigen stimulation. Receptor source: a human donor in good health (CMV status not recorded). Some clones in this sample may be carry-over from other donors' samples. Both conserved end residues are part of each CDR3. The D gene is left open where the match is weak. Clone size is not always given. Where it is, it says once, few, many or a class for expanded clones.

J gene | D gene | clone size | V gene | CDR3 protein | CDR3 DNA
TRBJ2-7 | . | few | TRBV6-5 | CASSYGSLYEQYF | TGTGCCAGCAGTTACGGCTCTCTCTACGAGCAGTACTTC
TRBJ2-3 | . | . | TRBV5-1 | CASSPWGTSTDTQYF | TGCGCCAGCAGCCCGTGGGGGACATCCACAGATACGCAGTATTTT
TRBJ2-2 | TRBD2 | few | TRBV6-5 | CASSYGRGGRWELFF | TGTGCCAGCAGTTATGGGCGGGGGGGCCGATGGGAGCTGTTTTTT
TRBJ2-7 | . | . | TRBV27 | CASSLSVGRVEQYF | TGTGCCAGCAGTTTAAGTGTGGGAAGGGTCGAGCAGTACTTC
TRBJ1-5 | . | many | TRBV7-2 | CASSPWVGQPQHF | TGTGCCAGCAGCCCTTGGGTGGGTCAGCCCCAGCATTTT
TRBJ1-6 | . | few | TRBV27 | CASSSPPEGRFSPLHF | TGTGCCAGCAGTTCCCCCCCTGAGGGGCGGTTTTCACCCCTCCACTTT
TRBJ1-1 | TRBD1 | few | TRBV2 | CASSVTMTGGEENTEAFF | TGTGCCAGCAGCGTAACGATGACAGGGGGCGAAGAGAACACTGAAGCTTTCTTT
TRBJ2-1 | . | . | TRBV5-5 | CASSFVPIPSGSSYNEQFF | TGTGCCAGCAGCTTTGTTCCGATACCTTCGGGGAGCTCCTACAATGAGCAGTTCTTC
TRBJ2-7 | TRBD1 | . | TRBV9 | CASSVGQGVYAREQYF | TGTGCCAGCAGCGTAGGGCAGGGGGTCTACGCTAGGGAGCAGTACTTC
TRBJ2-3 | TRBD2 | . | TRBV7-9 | CASSPGTSGATDTQYF | TGTGCCAGCAGCCCTGGGACTAGCGGGGCGACAGATACGCAGTATTTT
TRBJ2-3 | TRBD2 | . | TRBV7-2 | CASSLDGGANTQYF | TGTGCCAGCAGCTTAGACGGGGGGGCTAACACGCAGTATTTT
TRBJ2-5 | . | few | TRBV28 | CASSDDRRYQETQYF | TGTGCCAGCAGTGACGACAGGAGATACCAAGAGACCCAGTACTTC
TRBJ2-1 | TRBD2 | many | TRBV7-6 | CASSRGLAGGNNEQFF | TGTGCCAGCAGCAGGGGACTAGCGGGGGGGAACAATGAGCAGTTCTTC
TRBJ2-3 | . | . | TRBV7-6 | CASSAYLRTGLTDTQYF | TGTGCCAGCAGCGCTTATCTGCGGACGGGACTCACAGATACGCAGTATTTT
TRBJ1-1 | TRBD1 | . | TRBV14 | CASSQEGQGAANTEAFF | TGTGCCAGCAGCCAAGAGGGACAGGGGGCGGCGAACACTGAAGCTTTCTTT
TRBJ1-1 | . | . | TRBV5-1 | CASSFGNMNTEAFF | TGCGCCAGCAGCTTCGGGAACATGAACACTGAAGCTTTCTTT
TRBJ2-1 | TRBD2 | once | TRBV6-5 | CASSYGGVGGLGEQFF | TGTGCCAGCAGTTACGGGGGGGTAGGTGGCCTCGGTGAGCAGTTCTTC
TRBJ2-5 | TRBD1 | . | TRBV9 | CASSGGQGRIETQYF | TGTGCCAGCAGCGGGGGACAGGGGAGGATCGAGACCCAGTACTTC
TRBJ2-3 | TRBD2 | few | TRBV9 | CASSASGAGVTDTQYF | TGTGCCAGCAGCGCCTCCGGGGCGGGGGTCACAGATACGCAGTATTTT
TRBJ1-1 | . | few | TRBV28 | CASSPPALGVTEAFF | TGTGCCAGCAGTCCCCCGGCGCTCGGTGTCACTGAAGCTTTCTTT
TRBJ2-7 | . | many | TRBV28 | CASSLTRQGPNSYEQYF | TGTGCCAGCAGTTTAACCCGCCAGGGCCCTAACTCCTACGAGCAGTACTTC
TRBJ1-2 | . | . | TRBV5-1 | CASTHRAGDGYTF | TGCGCCAGCACCCACAGGGCTGGGGATGGCTACACCTTC
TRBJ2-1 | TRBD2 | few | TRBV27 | CASSLLGLAGPNNEQFF | TGTGCCAGCAGTTTACTCGGACTAGCGGGGCCAAACAATGAGCAGTTCTTC
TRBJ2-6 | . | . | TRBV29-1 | CSVEDRRGPGANVLTF | TGCAGCGTTGAAGATAGACGCGGCCCTGGGGCCAACGTCCTGACTTTC
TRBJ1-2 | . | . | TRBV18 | CASSPPVFRVTNYGYTF | TGTGCCAGCTCACCACCGGTGTTCCGGGTAACCAACTATGGCTACACCTTC
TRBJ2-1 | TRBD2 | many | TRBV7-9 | CASSLATSGPHNEQFF | TGTGCCAGCAGCTTGGCGACTAGCGGCCCTCACAATGAGCAGTTCTTC
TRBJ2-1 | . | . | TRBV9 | CASSGWITGDEQFF | TGTGCCAGCAGCGGCTGGATCACAGGCGATGAGCAGTTCTTC
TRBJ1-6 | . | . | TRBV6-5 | CASSYVRQANSPLHF | TGTGCCAGCAGTTACGTTAGGCAGGCTAATTCACCCCTCCACTTT
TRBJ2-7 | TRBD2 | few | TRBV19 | CASSPLVAGGAYEQYF | TGTGCCAGTAGTCCCCTCGTGGCGGGGGGAGCCTACGAGCAGTACTTC
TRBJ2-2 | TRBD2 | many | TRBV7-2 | CASSIPGLAGELFF | TGTGCCAGCAGCATTCCGGGACTAGCCGGGGAGCTGTTTTTT